This paragraph covers one TCR beta chain sequence. This CDR3 contains 15 residues. Germline CDR1 is SGHRS and CDR2 is YFSETQ. The V and J ends lost 4 bases and 3 bases, in that order; junction bases with no gene match: 7. This entry comes from a study of blood T cell repertoires in COVID-19. Background on the study: Samples came from the United States, Italy and Spain, spanning acute and convalescent COVID-19. T cells, B-cell-depleted T cells, or PBMCs supplied cDNA or gDNA.

Each participant's cohort was designated according to participant-reported clinical history. Recovery among Cohort 3 donors was established by two negative PCRs, clearance, or symptom resolution. The table came from immunoSEQ multiplex PCR; TCRdb's copy has only in-frame clones and leaves some out. This sample has more than 350,000 clones, with 80% to 90% found just once. The gene calls are TRBV5-1 and TRBJ2-5; TRBD1 matches 9 bases. The receptor was derived from a man younger than 30 who had recovered from COVID-19. Sequenced material: PBMCs or T cells enriched from blood (not recorded which). CDR3 bases: TGCGCCAGCAGCCCCGGGACAGGGTGGGAAGAGACCCAGTACTTC. Translating it yields CASSPGTGWEETQYF.